This TCR beta chain was observed in a study of blood T cell repertoires in COVID-19. TCRdb's table, derived via immunoSEQ multiplex PCR, lists solely in-frame clones and lacks some. This sample carries some 300,000 clones, about nine tenths of them seen once, and the ten largest clones take around a tenth. CDR1 is SGHTA and CDR2 is FQGTGA in the germline V gene. The CDR3 length is 13 residues. V was trimmed by 3 bases and J by 7 bases, leaving 11 bases between them. This clonotype was obtained from a woman aged 35 to 49 who had recovered from COVID-19. The chain combines TRBV7-3 with TRBJ2-3; D is perhaps TRBD2 (6 bases). The specimen sequenced was PBMCs or T cells enriched from blood (not recorded which). The CDR3 bases are TGTGCCAGCAGCTTGGGTACTAGCCATACGCAGTATTTT. This translates into CASSLGTSHTQYF.